Given below is one T cell receptor beta chain in context. What this receptor recognizes is not known. One base away there is no much larger clone; base qualities are not given. The data were obtained in a study of shared clonotypes between healthy human individuals (dated by TCRdb to the early 2020s). Regarding the research as a whole: A few men and a couple of women, aged 18 to 49 years, made up the cohort. For each donor, CD4 naive and CD4 memory were each run on three plates, CD8 naive on two plates, and CD8 memory on one plate. Blood TCR repertoires of a handful of healthy adults were deeply sequenced to estimate repertoire size and the extent of clonotype sharing between individuals. To increase sequencing depth and limit assay-specific biases, different laboratories used diverse techniques to prepare libraries and sequence TCR repertoires. Leukapheresis yielded between about 0.9 and 9.5 billion PBMCs per donor. What the work shows at the level of the full study, not this receptor alone: Even with the large sequencing depth, rarefaction of the sorted-subset datasets indicated that sequencing was incomplete. About 5% of naive CD4, 3.5% of naive CD8, about 2.5% of memory CD4, and approximately 0.39% of memory CD8 clonotypes were shared across several donors. Larger estimated clonotype richness was generally found for naive subsets than for memory subsets. Pairwise subsampling indicated that sequencing depth was expected to affect the degree of clonotype sharing among donors. The genetic and exposure-history diversity represented was limited by the small number of donors. Sampling was restricted to blood, and TCR repertoires in tissues likely differ from the TCR repertoires found in blood. Compared with non-shared clonotypes, the clonotypes found in all four sorted-subset donors had higher generation probabilities.

Its CDR3 holds 13 amino acids, cysteine through phenylalanine. Kept here is only the CDR3 DNA, which spans 39 bases and is read in frame from base 1. Trimming removed 6 bases from V and 3 bases from J, leaving 9 bases between the germline ends. Based on the germline V gene (reference sequence), the CDR1 and CDR2 sequences are LNHNV and YYDKDF. Using the deep immunoSEQ assay, multiplex PCR amplified TCR CDR3 regions from genomic DNA. Extracted genomic DNA from each cell subset was distributed evenly across all wells of several immunoSEQ 96-well plates, and each plate was treated as a replicate. Each replicate PCR for sorted subsets received approximately 200 ng genomic DNA, equal to about 30,000 T cell genomes. Purified libraries were quantified with a Qubit 3.0 fluorometer, sized on a Bioanalyzer 2100, and re-quantified with the KAPA Library Quantification kit. Every immunoSEQ 96-well plate was sequenced on a dedicated single-read 150-cycle Illumina NextSeq 550 flow cell. Per the authors' processing: Because the immunoSEQ output held only junctional sequences and lacked quality scores, the filtering could not match the filtering applied to full-length reads. Sequences were annotated with PyIR, a Python wrapper for IgBLAST v1.9, and V/J genes and CDR3 were assigned using IMGT germline references. Reads were removed for weak V/J assignments (E-value above 1e-6), missing CDR3, stop codons, out-of-frame junctions, or ambiguous translated residues. V3J clonotypes were defined as sequences sharing the same inferred V gene, J gene, and CDR3 amino acid sequence. Percentage overlap between repertoires was calculated by dividing the number of shared unique clonotypes by the size of the smaller repertoire. Richness of each repertoire was evaluated using RTK rarefaction, the Chao1 estimator, and Recon v2.1 estimates of unobserved clonotypes. For all TCRbeta clonotypes obtained by the gDNA method from a few donors, generation probabilities were computed with OLGA. The clones in this table, taken by TCRdb from immuneACCESS, are in-frame only. Not every clone is retained; where verified, under half of the shortfall comes from an unresolved V gene, and the cause of the rest is unknown. D and trimming come from the DNA, and the V and J calls and clone size come from that table. The sample contains hundreds of thousands of clones, over 90% of them found a single time. 20% to 30% of the sample is in the top ten clones.

CD8 naive samples were obtained by positive selection for CCR7 among CD45RO-negative cells, yielding a CD45RA+CCR7+ population from which TemRA cells were excluded. Healthy HIV-negative adults with no recently reported acute infections or vaccinations were included as donors. Every donor was a Caucasian adult living in Nashville, Tennessee, USA. Blood was collected by leukapheresis, and PBMCs were isolated by Ficoll-Histopaque density gradient centrifugation and then cryopreserved in liquid nitrogen vapor phase. Analytical flow cytometry was used to check the purity and quantity of each magnetically sorted T cell population. Genomic DNA was isolated from every sorted fraction and measured by UV absorbance on a Nanodrop 2000c.

This chain is built from TRBV15 and TRBJ2-1; a weak D assignment points to TRBD2 (5 bases agree). The source is a man aged 25-40 years in good health. The sample comprised naive CD8+ T cells sorted from blood. The intended sense of this specimen's cell subset or site label: CD45RA+CCR7+. The CDR3 has the sequence CATSDRDYNEQFF. The sequence in DNA is TGTGCCACCAGTGACCGGGACTACAATGAGCAGTTCTTC.